A selection of T cell receptor beta chains follows, all from one sample in a study of human CD4 T cells and Enterobacteriaceae. The table came from immunoSEQ multiplex PCR; TCRdb's copy has only in-frame clones and leaves some out. The sample includes 25,000 to 30,000 clones, approximately 81% of them seen just once. The sequenced sample consisted of memory CD4+ T cells from blood. The receptor set was obtained from a human donor in good health. Each CDR3 is given with its conserved first and last residue. Fields, in order: V gene, D gene, J gene, clone size, CDR3 protein, CDR3 DNA. The D gene is left open where the match is weak. Where a row states a size, it is once, few, many or the class of an expanded clone; other rows omit it.

V gene: TRBV6-5
D gene: NA
J gene: TRBJ1-3
clone size: NA
CDR3 protein: CASSNRRSSGNTIYF
CDR3 DNA: TGTGCCAGCAGCAACAGGCGATCCTCTGGAAACACCATATATTTT

V gene: TRBV28
D gene: TRBD1
J gene: TRBJ1-1
clone size: few
CDR3 protein: CASSFGDRAEAFF
CDR3 DNA: TGTGCCAGCAGTTTTGGGGACAGGGCAGAAGCTTTCTTT

V gene: TRBV29-1
D gene: TRBD2
J gene: TRBJ2-1
clone size: NA
CDR3 protein: CSVETLAGNNEQFF
CDR3 DNA: TGCAGCGTTGAAACACTAGCGGGTAACAATGAGCAGTTCTTC

V gene: TRBV10-2
D gene: NA
J gene: TRBJ2-2
clone size: NA
CDR3 protein: CASSIGDTGELFF
CDR3 DNA: TGCGCCAGCAGTATCGGAGACACCGGGGAGCTGTTTTTT

V gene: TRBV9
D gene: TRBD1
J gene: TRBJ1-3
clone size: once
CDR3 protein: CASSVGQQGVPSGNTIYF
CDR3 DNA: TGTGCCAGCAGCGTTGGACAACAGGGGGTCCCCTCTGGAAACACCATATATTTT

V gene: TRBV27
D gene: TRBD2
J gene: TRBJ2-7
clone size: NA
CDR3 protein: CASSFGTSGRYEQYF
CDR3 DNA: TGTGCCAGCAGTTTCGGGACTAGCGGGAGATACGAGCAGTACTTC

V gene: TRBV28
D gene: TRBD1
J gene: TRBJ2-5
clone size: NA
CDR3 protein: CASSSQWIDRGLGETQYF
CDR3 DNA: TGTGCCAGCAGTTCCCAATGGATCGACAGGGGGCTCGGCGAGACCCAGTACTTC

V gene: TRBV10-3
D gene: NA
J gene: TRBJ2-7
clone size: NA
CDR3 protein: CAISGASTGWEQYF
CDR3 DNA: TGTGCCATCAGTGGGGCCTCTACTGGGTGGGAGCAGTACTTC

V gene: TRBV10-3
D gene: NA
J gene: TRBJ2-5
clone size: few
CDR3 protein: CAISEGHRVPETQYF
CDR3 DNA: TGTGCCATCAGTGAGGGACACAGGGTCCCAGAGACCCAGTACTTC

V gene: TRBV19
D gene: TRBD2
J gene: TRBJ2-7
clone size: NA
CDR3 protein: CASSTDLAGRAYEQYF
CDR3 DNA: TGTGCCAGTAGTACGGATCTAGCGGGACGGGCCTACGAGCAGTACTTC

V gene: TRBV2
D gene: TRBD1
J gene: TRBJ1-4
clone size: NA
CDR3 protein: CASKREGAPNEKLFF
CDR3 DNA: TGTGCCAGCAAAAGGGAGGGGGCACCTAATGAAAAACTGTTTTTT

V gene: TRBV11-2
D gene: TRBD2
J gene: TRBJ2-2
clone size: NA
CDR3 protein: CASRKPGLAGGRTGELFF
CDR3 DNA: TGTGCCAGCCGCAAACCGGGACTAGCGGGAGGAAGGACCGGGGAGCTGTTTTTT

V gene: TRBV5-1
D gene: TRBD1
J gene: TRBJ1-1
clone size: few
CDR3 protein: CASERGGTENTEAFF
CDR3 DNA: TGCGCCAGCGAACGGGGAGGGACAGAGAACACTGAAGCTTTCTTT

V gene: TRBV11-2
D gene: TRBD2
J gene: TRBJ2-6
clone size: once
CDR3 protein: CASSSRKRGRSGANVLTF
CDR3 DNA: TGTGCCAGCAGCTCAAGGAAGCGGGGGAGGTCTGGGGCCAACGTCCTGACTTTC

V gene: TRBV18
D gene: NA
J gene: TRBJ2-7
clone size: NA
CDR3 protein: CASSPYEGEQYF
CDR3 DNA: TGTGCCAGCTCACCCTACGAGGGGGAGCAGTACTTC

V gene: TRBV5-1
D gene: TRBD1
J gene: TRBJ2-1
clone size: few
CDR3 protein: CASSLATGGHEQFF
CDR3 DNA: TGCGCCAGCAGCTTGGCTACAGGGGGCCATGAGCAGTTCTTC

V gene: TRBV25-1
D gene: NA
J gene: TRBJ1-2
clone size: once
CDR3 protein: CASSGRWDGNGYTF
CDR3 DNA: TGTGCCAGCAGTGGACGGTGGGATGGGAATGGCTACACCTTC

V gene: TRBV18
D gene: NA
J gene: TRBJ1-1
clone size: NA
CDR3 protein: CASSPPRVIMDWTEAFF
CDR3 DNA: TGTGCCAGCTCACCACCTAGGGTTATAATGGATTGGACTGAAGCTTTCTTT

V gene: TRBV28
D gene: TRBD2
J gene: TRBJ2-7
clone size: NA
CDR3 protein: CASGLAGGFYEQYF
CDR3 DNA: TGTGCCAGCGGACTAGCGGGAGGGTTCTACGAGCAGTACTTC

V gene: TRBV19
D gene: NA
J gene: TRBJ2-1
clone size: NA
CDR3 protein: CASSAAGAVNYNEQFF
CDR3 DNA: TGTGCCAGTAGTGCGGCGGGCGCGGTAAATTACAATGAGCAGTTCTTC

V gene: TRBV2
D gene: NA
J gene: TRBJ1-1
clone size: few
CDR3 protein: CASSPLSLNTEAFF
CDR3 DNA: TGTGCCAGCAGTCCCCTATCATTGAACACTGAAGCTTTCTTT

V gene: TRBV14
D gene: TRBD1
J gene: TRBJ2-7
clone size: once
CDR3 protein: CASSRQGYSYEQYF
CDR3 DNA: TGTGCCAGCAGCCGACAGGGCTACTCCTACGAGCAGTACTTC

V gene: TRBV4-1
D gene: TRBD1
J gene: TRBJ2-7
clone size: NA
CDR3 protein: CASSQRTGSLFEQYF
CDR3 DNA: TGCGCCAGCAGCCAAAGGACAGGCTCTCTCTTCGAGCAGTACTTC

V gene: TRBV6-1
D gene: TRBD1
J gene: TRBJ2-7
clone size: few
CDR3 protein: CASGLEQGAYEQYF
CDR3 DNA: TGTGCCAGCGGATTAGAACAGGGGGCGTACGAGCAGTACTTC

V gene: TRBV30
D gene: NA
J gene: TRBJ1-2
clone size: NA
CDR3 protein: CAWSLGTPGRYGYTF
CDR3 DNA: TGTGCCTGGAGCCTCGGGACGCCCGGGCGGTATGGCTACACCTTC

V gene: TRBV5-4
D gene: NA
J gene: TRBJ2-7
clone size: NA
CDR3 protein: CASSNRDIFYEQYF
CDR3 DNA: TGTGCCAGCTCGAACCGGGACATCTTCTACGAGCAGTACTTC

V gene: TRBV18
D gene: NA
J gene: TRBJ2-3
clone size: NA
CDR3 protein: CASSPSGARADTQYF
CDR3 DNA: TGTGCCAGCTCACCATCGGGGGCCAGGGCAGATACGCAGTATTTT